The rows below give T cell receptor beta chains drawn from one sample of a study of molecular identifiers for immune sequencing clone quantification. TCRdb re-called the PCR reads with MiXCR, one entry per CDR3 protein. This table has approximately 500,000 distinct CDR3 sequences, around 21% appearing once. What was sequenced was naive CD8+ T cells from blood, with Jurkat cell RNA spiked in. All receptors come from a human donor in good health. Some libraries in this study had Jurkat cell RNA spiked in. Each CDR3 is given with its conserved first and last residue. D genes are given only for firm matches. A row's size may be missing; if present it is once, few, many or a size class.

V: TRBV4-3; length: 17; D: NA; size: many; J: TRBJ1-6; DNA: TGCGCCAGCAGCCAGAATCTCCGGAGGAGCCGCGATTCACCCCTCCACTTT; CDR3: CASSQNLRRSRDSPLHF
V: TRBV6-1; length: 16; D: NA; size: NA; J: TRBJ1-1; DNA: TGTGCCAGCAGCCCGACCTCCAGGGGCTCGGACACTGAAGCTTTCTTT; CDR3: CASSPTSRGSDTEAFF
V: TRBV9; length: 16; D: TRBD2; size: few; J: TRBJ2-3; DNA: TGTGCCAGCAGCGTAGGACTAGCGGGGGGCACAGATACGCAGTATTTT; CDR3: CASSVGLAGGTDTQYF
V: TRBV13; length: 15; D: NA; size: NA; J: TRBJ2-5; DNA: TGTGCCAGCAGCTTGTTGAGTTACAGACAAGAGACCCAGTACTTC; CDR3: CASSLLSYRQETQYF
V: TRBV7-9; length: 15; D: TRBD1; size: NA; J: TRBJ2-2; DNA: TGTGCCAGCAGCTCTCACCGGGACAGCACCGGGGAGCTGTTTTTT; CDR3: CASSSHRDSTGELFF
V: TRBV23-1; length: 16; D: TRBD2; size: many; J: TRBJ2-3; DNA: TGCGCCAGCAGTCAATCTGTGCTAGCGGAGGCAGATACGCAGTATTTT; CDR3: CASSQSVLAEADTQYF
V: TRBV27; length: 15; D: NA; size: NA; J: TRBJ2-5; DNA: TGTGCCACCAGACTAGGAGGGGGCCCCCAAGAGACCCAGTACTTC; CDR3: CATRLGGGPQETQYF
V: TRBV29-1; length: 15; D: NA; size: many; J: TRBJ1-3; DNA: TGCAGCGCAGTGGGACATTCATTCGCTGGAAACACCATATATTTT; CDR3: CSAVGHSFAGNTIYF
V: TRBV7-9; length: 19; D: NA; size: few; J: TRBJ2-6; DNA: TGTGCCAGCTGCTTAAAGTTTAGGGGAGTTGACTCTGGGGCCAACGTCCTGACTTTC; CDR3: CASCLKFRGVDSGANVLTF
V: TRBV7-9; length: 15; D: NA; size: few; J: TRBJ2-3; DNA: TGTGCCAGCAGCATTCATGGGGGGGCCATGGATACGCAGTATTTT; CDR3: CASSIHGGAMDTQYF
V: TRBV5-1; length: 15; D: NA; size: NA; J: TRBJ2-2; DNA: TGCGCCAGCAGCTTGGTTGTAGGGAGCACCGGGGAGCTGTTTTTT; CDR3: CASSLVVGSTGELFF
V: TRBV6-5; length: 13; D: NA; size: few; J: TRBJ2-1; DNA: TGTGCCAGCAGAGTAGGAGGGTACAATGAGCAGTTCTTC; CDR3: CASRVGGYNEQFF
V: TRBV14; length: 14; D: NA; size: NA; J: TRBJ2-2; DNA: TGTGCCAGCAGCCAAGTCGCGTCCGTCGGGGAGCTGTTTTTT; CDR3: CASSQVASVGELFF
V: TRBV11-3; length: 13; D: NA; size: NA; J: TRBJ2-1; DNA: TGTGCCAGCAGCTATCCCCGTAGTGGTGAGCAGTTCTTC; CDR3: CASSYPRSGEQFF
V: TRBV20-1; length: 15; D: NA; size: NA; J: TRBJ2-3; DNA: TGCAGTGCTAGTAGTGGAGGTATTGTCACAGATACGCAGTATTTT; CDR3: CSASSGGIVTDTQYF
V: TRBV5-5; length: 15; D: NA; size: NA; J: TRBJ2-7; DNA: TGTGCCAGCAGCTTGGGAGGAGGGGGGCCCTACGAGCAGTACTTC; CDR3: CASSLGGGGPYEQYF
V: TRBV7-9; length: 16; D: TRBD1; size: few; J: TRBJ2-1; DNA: TGTGCCAGCAGCTTATACGGGACAGCCTTTTACAATGAGCAGTTCTTC; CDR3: CASSLYGTAFYNEQFF
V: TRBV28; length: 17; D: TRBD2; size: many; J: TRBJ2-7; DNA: TGTGCCAGCAGCCCCACCGGACTAGCGGGAAGCTCCTACGAGCAGTACTTC; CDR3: CASSPTGLAGSSYEQYF
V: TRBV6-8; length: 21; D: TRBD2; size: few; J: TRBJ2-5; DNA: TGTGCCAGCAGTTACCCAACCTCCGGGACTAGGCGTTTGCGTACCGAAGAGACCCAGTACTTC; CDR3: CASSYPTSGTRRLRTEETQYF
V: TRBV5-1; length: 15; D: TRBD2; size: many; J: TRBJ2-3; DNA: TGCGCCAGCAGTGTTGCGGGGGTTGCCACAGATACGCAGTATTTT; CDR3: CASSVAGVATDTQYF